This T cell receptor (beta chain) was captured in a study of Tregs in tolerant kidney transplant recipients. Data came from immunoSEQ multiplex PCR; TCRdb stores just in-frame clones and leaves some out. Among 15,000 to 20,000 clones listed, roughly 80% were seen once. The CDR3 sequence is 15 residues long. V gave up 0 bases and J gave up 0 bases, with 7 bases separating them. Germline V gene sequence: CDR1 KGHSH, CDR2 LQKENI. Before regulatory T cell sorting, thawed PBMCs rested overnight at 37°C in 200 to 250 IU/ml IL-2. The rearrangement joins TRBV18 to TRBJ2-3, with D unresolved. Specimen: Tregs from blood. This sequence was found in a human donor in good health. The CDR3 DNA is TGTGCCAGCTCACCACCGGAAGGCAGCACAGATACGCAGTATTTT. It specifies CASSPPEGSTDTQYF.